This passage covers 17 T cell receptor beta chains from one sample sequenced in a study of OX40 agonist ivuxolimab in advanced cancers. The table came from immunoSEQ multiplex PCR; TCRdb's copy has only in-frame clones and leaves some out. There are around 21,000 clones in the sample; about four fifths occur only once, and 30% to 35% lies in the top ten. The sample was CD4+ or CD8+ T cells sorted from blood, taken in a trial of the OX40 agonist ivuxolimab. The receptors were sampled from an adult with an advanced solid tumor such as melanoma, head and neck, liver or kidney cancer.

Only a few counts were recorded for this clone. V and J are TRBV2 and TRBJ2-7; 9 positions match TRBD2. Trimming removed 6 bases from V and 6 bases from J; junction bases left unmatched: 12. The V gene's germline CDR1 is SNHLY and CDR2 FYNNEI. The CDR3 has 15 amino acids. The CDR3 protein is CASRPEAGGPREQYF. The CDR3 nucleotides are TGTGCCAGCAGACCCGAGGCGGGAGGGCCACGCGAGCAGTACTTC.

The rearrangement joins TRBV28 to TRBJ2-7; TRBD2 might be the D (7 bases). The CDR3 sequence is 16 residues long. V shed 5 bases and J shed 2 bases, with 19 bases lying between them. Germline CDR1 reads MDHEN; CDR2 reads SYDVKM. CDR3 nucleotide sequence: TGTGCCAGCAGTATCCCATGGGAGGGACATCCCTACGAGCAGTACTTC. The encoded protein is CASSIPWEGHPYEQYF.

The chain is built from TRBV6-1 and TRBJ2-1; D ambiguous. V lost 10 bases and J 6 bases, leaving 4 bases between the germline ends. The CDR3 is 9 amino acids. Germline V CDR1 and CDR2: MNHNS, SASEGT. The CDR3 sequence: CAKCNEQFF. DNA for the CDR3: TGTGCCAAATGCAATGAGCAGTTCTTC.

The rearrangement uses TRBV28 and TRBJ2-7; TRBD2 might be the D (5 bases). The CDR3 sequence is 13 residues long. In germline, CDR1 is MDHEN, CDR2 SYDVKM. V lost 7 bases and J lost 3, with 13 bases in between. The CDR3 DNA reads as TGTGCCAGCAAAGAGCCCGGGGTCTACGAGCAGTACTTC. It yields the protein CASKEPGVYEQYF.

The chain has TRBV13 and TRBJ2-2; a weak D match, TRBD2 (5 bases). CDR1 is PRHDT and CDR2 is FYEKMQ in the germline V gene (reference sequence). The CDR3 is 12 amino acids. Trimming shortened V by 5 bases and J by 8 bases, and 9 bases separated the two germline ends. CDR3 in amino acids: CASSHPGGELFF. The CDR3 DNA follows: TGTGCCAGCAGCCATCCGGGGGGGGAGCTGTTTTTT. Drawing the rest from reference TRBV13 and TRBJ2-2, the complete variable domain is AAGVIQSPRHLIKEKRETATLKCYPIPRHDTVYWYQQGPGQDPQFLISFYEKMQSDKGSIPDRFSAQQFSDYHSELNMSSLELGDSALYFCASSHPGGELFFGEGSRLTVL.

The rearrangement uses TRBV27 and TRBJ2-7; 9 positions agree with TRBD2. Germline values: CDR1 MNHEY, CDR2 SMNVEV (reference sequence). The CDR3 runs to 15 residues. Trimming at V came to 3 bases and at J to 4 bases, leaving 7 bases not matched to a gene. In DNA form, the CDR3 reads TGTGCCAGCAGTTTGTTAGCGGGAGCGGGTTACGAGCAGTACTTC. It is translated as CASSLLAGAGYEQYF.

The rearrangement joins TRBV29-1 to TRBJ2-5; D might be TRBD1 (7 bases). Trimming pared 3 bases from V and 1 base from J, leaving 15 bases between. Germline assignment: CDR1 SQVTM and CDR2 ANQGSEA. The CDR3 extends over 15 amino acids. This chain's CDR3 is CSVEGQGEAQETQYF. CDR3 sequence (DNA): TGCAGCGTTGAGGGGCAGGGGGAGGCCCAAGAGACCCAGTACTTC.

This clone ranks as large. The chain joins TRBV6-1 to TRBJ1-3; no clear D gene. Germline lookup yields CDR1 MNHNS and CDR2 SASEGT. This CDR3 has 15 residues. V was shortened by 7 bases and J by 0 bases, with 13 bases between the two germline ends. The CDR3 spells CASTEDRNSGNTIYF. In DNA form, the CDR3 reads TGTGCCAGCACGGAAGATCGGAACTCTGGAAACACCATATATTTT.

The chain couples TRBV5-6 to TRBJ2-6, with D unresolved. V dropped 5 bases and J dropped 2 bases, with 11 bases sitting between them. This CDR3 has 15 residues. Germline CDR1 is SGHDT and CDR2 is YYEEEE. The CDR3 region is CASSFWKPGANVLTF. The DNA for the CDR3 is TGTGCCAGCAGTTTCTGGAAGCCTGGGGCCAACGTCCTGACTTTC.

The CDR3 DNA sequence: TGTGCCAGCAGCCGGATGGGCGTCGATCAGCCCCAGCATTTT. This translates into CASSRMGVDQPQHF. The V call is TRBV6-5, the J call TRBJ1-5, with D uncertain. This CDR3 is 14 amino acids long. Germline-derived CDR1 and CDR2 are MNHEY and SVGAGI. V lost 6 bases and J 5 bases, leaving 14 bases between the germline ends.

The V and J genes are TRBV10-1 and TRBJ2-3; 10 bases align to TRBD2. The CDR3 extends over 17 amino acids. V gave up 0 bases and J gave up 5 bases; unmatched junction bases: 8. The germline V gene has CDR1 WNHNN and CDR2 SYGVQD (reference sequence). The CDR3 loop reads CASSESPSGRIRDTQYF. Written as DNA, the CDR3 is TGCGCCAGCAGTGAGTCTCCTAGCGGGAGAATTAGAGATACGCAGTATTTT.

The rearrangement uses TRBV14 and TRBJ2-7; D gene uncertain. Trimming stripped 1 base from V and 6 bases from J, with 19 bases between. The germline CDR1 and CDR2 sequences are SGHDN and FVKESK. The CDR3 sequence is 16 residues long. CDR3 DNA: TGTGCCAGCAGCCAAGTGAGCTCAGCCCCCCGAGGCGAGCAGTACTTC. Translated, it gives CASSQVSSAPRGEQYF.

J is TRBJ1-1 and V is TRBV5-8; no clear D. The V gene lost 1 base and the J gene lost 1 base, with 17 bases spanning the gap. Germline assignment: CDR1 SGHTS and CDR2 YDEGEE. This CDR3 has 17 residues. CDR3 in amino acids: CASSLNSGYRKNTEAFF. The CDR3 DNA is TGTGCCAGCAGCTTGAATTCGGGTTATCGTAAGAACACTGAAGCTTTCTTT.

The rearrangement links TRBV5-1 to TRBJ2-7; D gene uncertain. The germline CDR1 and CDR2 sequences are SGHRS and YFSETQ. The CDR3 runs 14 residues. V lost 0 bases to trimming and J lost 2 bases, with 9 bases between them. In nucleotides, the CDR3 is TGCGCCAGCAGCTTGGAGCAGCGACCCTACGAGCAGTACTTC. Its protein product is CASSLEQRPYEQYF.

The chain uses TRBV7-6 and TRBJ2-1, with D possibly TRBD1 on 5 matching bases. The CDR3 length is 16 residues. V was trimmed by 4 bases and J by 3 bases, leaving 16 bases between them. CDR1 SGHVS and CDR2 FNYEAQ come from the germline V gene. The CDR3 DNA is TGTGCCAGCAGCTCTCCGGATGGGGCATTCTACAATGAGCAGTTCTTC. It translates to CASSSPDGAFYNEQFF.

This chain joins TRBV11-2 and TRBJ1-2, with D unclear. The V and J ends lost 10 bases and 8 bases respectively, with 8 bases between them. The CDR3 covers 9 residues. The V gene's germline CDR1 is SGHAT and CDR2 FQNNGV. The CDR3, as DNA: TGTGCCAACGGTTGCGGCTACACCTTC. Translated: CANGCGYTF.

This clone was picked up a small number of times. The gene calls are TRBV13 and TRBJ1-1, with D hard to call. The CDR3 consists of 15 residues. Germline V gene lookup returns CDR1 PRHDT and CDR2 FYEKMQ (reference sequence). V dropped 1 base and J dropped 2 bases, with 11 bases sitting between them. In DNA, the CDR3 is TGTGCCAGCAGCTTAGCGGAGTGGAGAAACACTGAAGCTTTCTTT. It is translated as CASSLAEWRNTEAFF.